This is a list of T cell receptor beta chains from one sample in a study of neurological immune-mediated disorders. TCRdb reanalysed the 5' RACE reads using MiXCR and keeps one entry per CDR3 protein. Of 77,000 or so distinct CDR3 sequences listed, approximately 9.4% were seen once; the top ten hold 1.7%. The sample consisted of PBMCs. The receptors were sampled from a man aged 45 to 65 in good health. Each CDR3 is given with its conserved first and last residue. A D gene is named only where the DNA matches it firmly. The listing skips clone size in some rows; elsewhere it reads once, few, many or a size class.

size,V,D,J,CDR3,DNA
many,TRBV7-2,NA,TRBJ1-5,CASSLAGGLSNQPQHF,TGTGCCAGCAGCTTAGCGGGAGGGCTTAGCAATCAGCCCCAGCATTTT
NA,TRBV6-5,NA,TRBJ1-1,CASSYGSRGTYTEAFF,TGTGCCAGCAGTTACGGCTCTCGGGGTACATACACTGAAGCTTTCTTT
many,TRBV5-1,NA,TRBJ2-2,CASSLAEAMGRNTGELFF,TGCGCCAGCAGCTTGGCCGAGGCTATGGGACGGAACACCGGGGAGCTGTTTTTT
many,TRBV5-1,TRBD1,TRBJ1-2,CASSLGDRDGYTF,TGCGCCAGCAGCTTGGGCGACAGGGATGGCTACACCTTC
many,TRBV18,NA,TRBJ1-6,CASSPEDVKNSPLHF,TGTGCCAGCTCACCCGAAGATGTAAAGAATTCACCCCTCCACTTT
many,TRBV12-3/TRBV12-4,TRBD1,TRBJ2-7,CASRKQGQGNEQYF,TGTGCCAGCAGAAAACAGGGGCAAGGAAACGAGCAGTACTTC
many,TRBV20-1,TRBD2,TRBJ2-1,CSAREREYVTYNEQFF,TGCAGTGCTAGGGAGCGGGAGTATGTCACCTACAATGAGCAGTTCTTC
many,TRBV12-3/TRBV12-4,NA,TRBJ1-5,CASSDPRGGVQPQHF,TGTGCCAGTTCCGACCCCAGGGGCGGCGTTCAGCCCCAGCATTTT
many,TRBV5-1,NA,TRBJ2-2,CASGMGKKNTGELFF,TGCGCCAGCGGGATGGGGAAAAAGAACACCGGGGAGCTGTTTTTT
many,TRBV7-2,TRBD1,TRBJ1-2,CASSLDHRGGYGYTF,TGTGCCAGCAGCTTAGACCACAGGGGAGGCTATGGCTACACCTTC
many,TRBV11-2,TRBD2,TRBJ2-5,CASRDSGLKTQYF,TGTGCCAGCAGGGATAGCGGGCTGAAGACCCAGTACTTC
many,TRBV29-1,TRBD1,TRBJ1-1,CSVGKTGSTEAFF,TGCAGCGTTGGAAAGACAGGGTCCACTGAAGCTTTCTTT
many,TRBV6-5,NA,TRBJ2-3,CASSRGVPGTDTQYF,TGTGCCAGCAGCCGCGGGGTCCCCGGGACAGATACGCAGTATTTT
many,TRBV27,NA,TRBJ1-1,CASSHPARGTEAFF,TGTGCCAGCAGTCACCCAGCCAGGGGAACTGAAGCTTTCTTT
many,TRBV29-1,NA,TRBJ1-1,CSVGANTEAFF,TGCAGCGTTGGAGCGAACACTGAAGCTTTCTTT
few,TRBV28,NA,TRBJ2-3,CASSSRRVLSDTQYF,TGTGCCAGCAGTTCCCGCAGGGTGCTGTCAGATACGCAGTATTTT
many,TRBV5-1,NA,TRBJ1-1,CASSYGQNTEAFF,TGCGCCAGCAGCTACGGACAGAACACTGAAGCTTTCTTT
NA,TRBV7-9,NA,TRBJ2-5,CASSFYICSARPRQRETQYF,NA
many,TRBV20-1,NA,TRBJ2-7,CSADTGTIYEQYF,TGCAGTGCGGATACCGGGACAATCTACGAGCAGTACTTC
many,TRBV20-1,NA,TRBJ2-7,CSARLASYEQYF,TGCAGTGCTAGACTAGCCTCCTACGAGCAGTACTTC
many,TRBV28,NA,TRBJ1-1,CASSLFRGPEAFF,TGTGCCAGCAGTTTATTTCGGGGACCTGAAGCTTTCTTT
many,TRBV7-9,TRBD2,TRBJ2-5,CASRTAGGQETQYF,TGTGCCAGCAGGACAGCGGGAGGTCAAGAGACCCAGTACTTC
many,TRBV12-3/TRBV12-4,NA,TRBJ2-4,CASSLTGMLAKNIQYF,TGTGCCAGCAGTTTGACGGGTATGCTAGCCAAAAACATTCAGTACTTC
many,TRBV5-1,NA,TRBJ2-7,CASSIQGTPYEQYF,TGCGCCAGCAGCATCCAGGGGACCCCCTACGAGCAGTACTTC
many,TRBV5-1,NA,TRBJ1-4,CASSPRPATNEKLFF,TGCGCCAGCAGCCCCCGGCCTGCAACTAATGAAAAACTGTTTTTT
many,TRBV9,TRBD1,TRBJ2-2,CASSPTPVVQGANGELFF,TGTGCCAGCAGCCCTACCCCCGTAGTCCAGGGGGCCAACGGGGAGCTGTTTTTT
many,TRBV5-1,TRBD2,TRBJ2-7,CASSSGLAGTSYEQYF,TGCGCCAGCAGCTCCGGACTAGCGGGGACCTCCTACGAGCAGTACTTC
NA,TRBV10-1,NA,TRBJ1-2,CASSSLTPNGGYGYTF,TGCGCCAGCAGTTCCCTAACCCCCAACGGGGGCTATGGCTACACCTTC
many,TRBV10-2,TRBD2,TRBJ2-5,CASSEAGLAGSQETQYF,TGCGCCAGCAGTGAGGCAGGACTAGCGGGAAGCCAAGAGACCCAGTACTTC
many,TRBV20-1,NA,TRBJ2-2,CSARRGGTGELFF,TGCAGTGCTAGGCGAGGTGGGACCGGGGAGCTGTTTTTT
many,TRBV3-1,NA,TRBJ2-1,CASSQGWVAAYNEQFF,TGTGCCAGCAGCCAAGGGTGGGTAGCGGCTTACAATGAGCAGTTCTTC
many,TRBV5-1,TRBD1,TRBJ2-7,CASRQGTGGHEQYF,TGCGCCAGCAGGCAAGGGACAGGGGGCCACGAGCAGTACTTC
many,TRBV5-1,TRBD2,TRBJ2-1,CASKRLAGEVEQFF,TGCGCCAGCAAGCGGCTAGCGGGAGAAGTTGAGCAGTTCTTC
many,TRBV14,NA,TRBJ2-5,CASSQDRKGPETQYF,TGTGCCAGCAGCCAAGATCGTAAGGGCCCAGAGACCCAGTACTTC
many,TRBV18,NA,TRBJ2-7,CASSPQAESSYEQYF,TGTGCCAGCTCACCTCAGGCCGAGTCATCCTACGAGCAGTACTTC
NA,TRBV5-1,NA,TRBJ2-7,CASSGTFPNHEQYF,TGCGCCAGCTCCGGGACATTCCCGAATCACGAACAGTACTTC
NA,TRBV18,NA,TRBJ2-5,CASSPLGETQYF,TGTGCCAGCTCACCACTGGGGGAGACCCAGTACTTC
many,TRBV5-1,NA,TRBJ2-2,CASSLDREDTGELFF,TGCGCCAGCAGCTTGGACAGGGAGGACACCGGGGAGCTGTTTTTT